This T cell receptor beta chain was sequenced during a study of blood T cell repertoires in COVID-19. Trimming cost V 2 bases and J 6 bases; bases outside gene matches: 7. The CDR3 loop spans 15 amino acids. Germline lookup yields CDR1 ENHRY and CDR2 SYGVKD. This clone showed up just once. Generated by immunoSEQ multiplex PCR, the TCRdb table keeps only in-frame clones and is missing some. The sample lists 62,000 or so clones, about 88% occurring once. This chain connects TRBV10-3 to TRBJ1-2; 9 bases are a match to TRBD1. The origin of this receptor is a man aged 50 or older with active COVID-19. The sequenced sample consisted of peripheral blood. The CDR3 spells CAISEPPGTGHGYTF. The CDR3 coding sequence is TGTGCCATCAGTGAGCCGCCCGGGACAGGGCATGGCTACACCTTC.